These T cell receptor beta chains were read from a single sample in a study of technical replicates of blood from a few donors. Libraries were prepared by immunoSEQ multiplex PCR; TCRdb keeps only in-frame clonotypes and omits some of them. The table has about 53,000 clones, approximately 86% seen once. Sequencing was carried out using PBMCs. Receptors were obtained from a human donor in good health. Some clones in this sample may be carry-over from other donors' samples. Both conserved end residues are part of each CDR3. Fields, in order: V gene, D gene, J gene, clone size, CDR3 DNA, CDR3 protein. D genes are given only for firm matches. Size is stated for part of the rows, as once, few or many counts, or as a class when the clone is expanded.

TRBV21-1	-	TRBJ1-2	-	TGTGCCAGCCGAGGGGACAGAGAGTTCTATGGCTACACCTTC	CASRGDREFYGYTF
TRBV27	-	TRBJ1-6	-	TGTGCCAGCAGTTTACAGGTTAATTCACCCCTCCACTTT	CASSLQVNSPLHF
TRBV6-1	TRBD1	TRBJ2-7	-	TGTGCCAGCAGTGCCGGGACAGGGGGGGACCATGGCTACGAGCAGTACTTC	CASSAGTGGDHGYEQYF
TRBV9	TRBD2	TRBJ2-3	-	TGTGCCAGCAGCTCAACGACTAGCGGGCCCGCCACGCAGTATTTT	CASSSTTSGPATQYF
TRBV7-8	-	TRBJ1-4	-	TGTGCCAGCAGCTTAGCGCGCACAGGGTTGGGTGAAAAACTGTTTTTT	CASSLARTGLGEKLFF
TRBV19	-	TRBJ2-7	-	TGTGCCAGTAGTACCGACAGGCCCCCTTACGAGCAGTACTTC	CASSTDRPPYEQYF
TRBV9	-	TRBJ2-7	once	TGTGCCAGCAGCGTAGGGGCAGGGTTCTTCTACGAGCAGTACTTC	CASSVGAGFFYEQYF
TRBV12-5	-	TRBJ1-1	-	TGTGCTAGTGGTACAGGACACAACACTGAAGCTTTCTTT	CASGTGHNTEAFF
TRBV11-2	TRBD2	TRBJ2-7	-	TGTGCCAGCAGCTTAGATCGGGTAGCGGGGACGACCTACGAGCAGTACTTC	CASSLDRVAGTTYEQYF
TRBV7-2	-	TRBJ2-2	-	TGTGCCAGCAGCCCGACTAGTGACACCGGGGAGCTGTTTTTT	CASSPTSDTGELFF
TRBV10-3	-	TRBJ1-1	-	TGTGCCATCAGTGGTGCAGGTGAAGCTTTCTTT	CAISGAGEAFF
TRBV4-1	TRBD1	TRBJ1-1	-	TGCGCCAGCAGCCAAGGAACTACAGGGGTCCCCGGGGCTTTCTTT	CASSQGTTGVPGAFF
TRBV20-1	-	TRBJ2-2	-	TGCAGTGCCTCTTATTCCGGGGAGCTGTTTTTT	CSASYSGELFF
TRBV4-1	TRBD1	TRBJ1-5	-	TGCGCCAGCAGCCAGGACAGGGAACAGCCCCAGCATTTT	CASSQDREQPQHF
TRBV4-2	-	TRBJ2-3	-	TGTGCCAGCAGCCAAGTCAGGTCAGATACGCAGTATTTT	CASSQVRSDTQYF
TRBV7-2	-	TRBJ1-1	-	TGTGCCAGCAGCTTACAGGGGCTCGGGACTGAAGCTTTCTTT	CASSLQGLGTEAFF
TRBV19	TRBD1	TRBJ1-2	-	TGTGCCAGTAGTCCCCTACCGGGACAGGGGTTCTATGGCTACACCTTC	CASSPLPGQGFYGYTF
TRBV4-3	TRBD2	TRBJ2-4	-	TGCGCCAGCAGCCAAGACAGCGGGACTAGCGCTAGGAACATTCAGTACTTC	CASSQDSGTSARNIQYF
TRBV27	TRBD1	TRBJ1-1	-	TGTGCCAGCAGTTTTAAGCAGGGGGTCACTGAAGCTTTCTTT	CASSFKQGVTEAFF
TRBV4-1	TRBD1	TRBJ2-1	-	TGCGCCAGCAGCCAAGATATACAGGGGGCTCGGAATGAGCAGTTCTTC	CASSQDIQGARNEQFF
TRBV7-9	TRBD1	TRBJ2-3	-	TGTGCCAGCAGCTTCGGACAGGGGGAATCAGATACGCAGTATTTT	CASSFGQGESDTQYF
TRBV7-6	-	TRBJ2-3	-	TGTGCCAGCAGCAAGACAGGTCTCCCCACAGATACGCAGTATTTT	CASSKTGLPTDTQYF
TRBV30	-	TRBJ2-5	-	TGTGCCTGGAGTGTGGGGGGGGCTGGGGAGACCCAGTACTTC	CAWSVGGAGETQYF
TRBV11-2	-	TRBJ2-7	-	TGTGCCAGCAGGTCCCACTCCGGGGCCTACGAGCAGTACTTC	CASRSHSGAYEQYF
TRBV15	TRBD1	TRBJ2-7	-	TGTGCCACCAGCAGGGCACCGGGACAGATCTACGAGCAGTACTTC	CATSRAPGQIYEQYF
TRBV30	TRBD1	TRBJ1-1	-	TGTGCCTGGAACCATCAGGGGGCAACTGAAGCTTTCTTT	CAWNHQGATEAFF
TRBV7-9	-	TRBJ2-1	-	TGTGCCAGCAGCTTATTTTTGGCGGGCTCAGGTGGTGAGCAGTTCTTC	CASSLFLAGSGGEQFF
TRBV2	TRBD1	TRBJ1-4	-	TGTGCCAGCAAGATACAGGGGAGTAGGGAAAAACTGTTTTTT	CASKIQGSREKLFF
TRBV4-3	TRBD1	TRBJ1-2	-	TGCGCCAGCAGCCAGGCCGGGACAGGGGGTGGCTATGGCTACACCTTC	CASSQAGTGGGYGYTF
TRBV4-3	TRBD2	TRBJ2-3	-	TGCGCCAGCAGCCAAGAGCCATCCGGGACTAGCGGGGGGGCTAGCACAGATACGCAGTATTTT	CASSQEPSGTSGGASTDTQYF
TRBV2	TRBD1	TRBJ2-5	-	TGTGCCAGCTCGAGACAGGGTGGCGAGACCCAGTACTTC	CASSRQGGETQYF
TRBV5-4	-	TRBJ2-1	-	TGTGCCAGCAGCTTAGACAGGAGTCCCTACAATGAGCAGTTCTTC	CASSLDRSPYNEQFF
TRBV10-3	-	TRBJ1-2	-	TGTGCCATCAGGACCGGGGACTACACCTTC	CAIRTGDYTF
TRBV4-1	TRBD2	TRBJ2-1	-	TGCGCCAGCAGCTACTCATTTGCGATAGCGGGGTTTAGGTATGAGCAGTTCTTC	CASSYSFAIAGFRYEQFF
TRBV5-1	-	TRBJ2-7	-	TGCGCCAGCAGTCGAGCAACGGACGAGCAGTACTTC	CASSRATDEQYF
TRBV6-6	TRBD1	TRBJ2-5	-	TGTGCCAGCACTCACGGCCGGGACAGGGGAGAGACCCAGTACTTC	CASTHGRDRGETQYF
TRBV2	-	TRBJ1-1	-	TGTGCCAGCAGTGTTGTGGGGGGTTTTGGGACTGAAGCTTTCTTT	CASSVVGGFGTEAFF
TRBV19	-	TRBJ1-5	-	TGTGCCAGTATGGGAGGGACTCGCCCCCAGCATTTT	CASMGGTRPQHF
TRBV6-5	TRBD2	TRBJ2-5	-	TGTGCCAGCAGTTCAGCGGGAGCCCCAGAGACCCAGTACTTC	CASSSAGAPETQYF
TRBV2	TRBD2	TRBJ2-2	-	TGTGCCAGCAGGGCTTCTAGCGGGCGGACCGGGGAGCTGTTTTTT	CASRASSGRTGELFF
TRBV6-5	-	TRBJ2-1	-	TGTGCCAGCAGTACCTCTCTGAGCTCCTACAATGAGCAGTTCTTC	CASSTSLSSYNEQFF
TRBV4-2	TRBD2	TRBJ2-5	-	TGTGCCAGCAGCCAAGATAGCGCAGCTAGCGGGGGGTATAGGGAGACCCAGTACTTC	CASSQDSAASGGYRETQYF
TRBV2	TRBD1	TRBJ1-5	-	TGTGCCAGCAGTGAGGGACAGAGCAATCAGCCCCAGCATTTT	CASSEGQSNQPQHF
TRBV10-3	TRBD2	TRBJ2-4	-	TGTGCCACTCCAGCGGGAGGATCTCCCAAAAACATTCAGTACTTC	CATPAGGSPKNIQYF
TRBV19	TRBD1	TRBJ2-7	-	TGTGCCAGTAGTGAAACAGGGGGCCCCTACGAGCAGTACTTC	CASSETGGPYEQYF
TRBV7-2	TRBD2	TRBJ2-1	-	TGTGCCAGCAGCTTAGGACTAGCTTTTAATGAGCAGTTCTTC	CASSLGLAFNEQFF
TRBV4-3	-	TRBJ1-3	-	TGCGCCAGCAGCCAAGGTCGCGAGGGTGGAAACACCATATATTTT	CASSQGREGGNTIYF
TRBV7-2	TRBD1	TRBJ2-5	few	TGTGCCAGCAGCTTAGTTTTCGAGGGGGCCCGCCAAGAGACCCAGTACTTC	CASSLVFEGARQETQYF